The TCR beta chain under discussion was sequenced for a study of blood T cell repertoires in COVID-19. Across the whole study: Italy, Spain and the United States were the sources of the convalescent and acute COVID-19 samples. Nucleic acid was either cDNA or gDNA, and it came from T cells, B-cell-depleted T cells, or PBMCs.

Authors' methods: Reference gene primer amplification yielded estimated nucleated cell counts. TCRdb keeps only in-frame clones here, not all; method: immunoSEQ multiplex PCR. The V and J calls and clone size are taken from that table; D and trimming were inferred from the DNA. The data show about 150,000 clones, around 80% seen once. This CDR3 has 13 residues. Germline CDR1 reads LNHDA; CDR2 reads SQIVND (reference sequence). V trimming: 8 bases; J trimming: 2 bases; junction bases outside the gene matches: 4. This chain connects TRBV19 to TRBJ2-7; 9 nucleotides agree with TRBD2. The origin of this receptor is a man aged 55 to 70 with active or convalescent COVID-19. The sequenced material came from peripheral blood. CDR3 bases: TGTGCCAGTTCTAGCGGGGATACCTACGAGCAGTACTTC. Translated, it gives CASSSGDTYEQYF.